The 8 T cell receptor beta chains below were found in one sample sequenced in a study of blood T cell repertoires in COVID-19. This table comes from immunoSEQ multiplex PCR, and its TCRdb copy is limited to in-frame clones, with some not included. This table has 200,000 to 250,000 clones, around 89% appearing once. Sequencing was performed on peripheral blood. The source is a woman between 40 and 55 years old with acute or convalescent COVID-19.

V usage is TRBV14 and J usage is TRBJ2-2, with TRBD1 matching 9 bases. In germline, CDR1 is SGHDN, CDR2 FVKESK. The CDR3 totals 16 residues. Trimming removed 7 bases from V and 5 bases from J; junction bases left unmatched: 11. CDR3 sequence (DNA): TGTGCCAGCATCAGGACAGGGGACGCGGTAACCGGGGAGCTGTTTTTT. It encodes CASIRTGDAVTGELFF. The full variable domain, rest sourced from reference TRBV14 and TRBJ2-2, is EAGVTQFPSHSVIEKGQTVTLRCDPISGHDNLYWYRRVMGKEIKFLLHFVKESKQDESGMPNNRFLAERTGGTYSTLKVQPAELEDSGVYFCASIRTGDAVTGELFFGEGSRLTVL.

The V gene is TRBV6-5, the J gene TRBJ2-6; D remains ambiguous. The CDR3 runs to 15 residues. The germline V gene has CDR1 MNHEY and CDR2 SVGAGI. Trimming cost V 8 bases and J 0 bases, with 11 bases left between them. The CDR3 here is CASQQWSSGANVLTF. For the CDR3, the DNA is TGTGCCAGCCAACAGTGGTCCTCTGGGGCCAACGTCCTGACTTTC.

This chain uses TRBV5-4 with TRBJ1-4; TRBD1 aligns across 7 bases. This CDR3 region has 17 residues. CDR1 is SGHNT and CDR2 is YYREEE in the germline V gene (reference sequence). The V and J ends lost 3 bases and 4 bases, in that order; junction bases with no gene match: 12. DNA of the CDR3: TGTGCCAGCAGCTCGCTGGCAGGGGGGACCATTAATGAAAAACTGTTTTTT. Translation gives CASSSLAGGTINEKLFF.

The V call is TRBV7-9, the J call TRBJ1-2, with 8 nucleotides matching TRBD1. The CDR3 consists of 12 residues. Germline CDR1 reads SEHNR; CDR2 reads FQNEAQ (reference sequence). Trimming cost V 11 bases and J 7 bases; bases outside gene matches: 9. The CDR3 spells CAGLQGGLGYTF. The CDR3 coding sequence is TGTGCCGGACTACAGGGGGGTCTTGGCTACACCTTC. Supplemented by reference TRBV7-9 and TRBJ1-2, the full variable domain reads DTGVSQNPRHKITKRGQNVTFRCDPISEHNRLYWYRQTLGQGPEFLTYFQNEAQLEKSRLLSDRFSAERPKGSFSTLEIQRTEQGDSAMYLCAGLQGGLGYTFGSGTRLTVV.

CDR3 in amino acids: CASSLRTGSSGGYTF. The CDR3 DNA is TGTGCCAGCAGCTTGAGGACAGGGTCTTCGGGTGGCTACACCTTC. The rearrangement links TRBV5-4 to TRBJ1-2; 8 bases are shared with TRBD1. Losses at the gene ends were 1 base for V and 7 bases for J; bases not matched to a gene: 9. The CDR3 consists of 15 residues. Germline assignment: CDR1 SGHNT and CDR2 YYREEE (reference sequence).

The J gene is TRBJ1-1, the V gene TRBV6-5, with TRBD1 matching 7 bases. V trimming: 4 bases; J trimming: 2 bases; junction bases outside the gene matches: 4. This CDR3 has 14 residues. CDR1 is MNHEY and CDR2 is SVGAGI in the germline V gene. Here the CDR3 DNA reads TGTGCCAGCAGTTCGGACAGGATAAACACTGAAGCTTTCTTT. Its translation is CASSSDRINTEAFF.

This chain joins TRBV20-1 and TRBJ1-1, with 10 bases that match TRBD1. This CDR3 has 15 residues. V shed 3 bases, J shed 7 bases, and the junction held 11 bases outside the gene matches. Germline V gene sequence: CDR1 DFQATT, CDR2 SNEGSKA (reference sequence). CDR3 protein: CSASDIGQGDGEAFF. Here the CDR3 DNA reads TGCAGTGCTAGTGATATAGGACAGGGGGATGGTGAAGCTTTCTTT.

This clone was observed once. This chain's CDR3 is CASRRDSNQPQHF. CDR3 DNA: TGTGCCAGCAGGCGGGACAGCAATCAGCCCCAGCATTTT. The chain recombines TRBV6-1 with TRBJ1-5; D is perhaps TRBD1 (5 bases). Germline V gives CDR1 MNHNS, CDR2 SASEGT. Trimming left V 6 bases short and J 1 base short, with 7 bases between. The CDR3 runs 13 residues.